The rows below give T cell receptor beta chains drawn from one sample of a study of immune evolution from preneoplasia to lung adenocarcinoma. Profiled with immunoSEQ multiplex PCR; TCRdb holds only in-frame clones, not every one. The sample has over 30,000 clones, 74% seen once. Sequenced material: FFPE invasive lung adenocarcinoma tissue. These receptors all come from a person aged 55 to 75 with lung adenocarcinoma. Each CDR3 is given with its conserved first and last residue. D genes are given only for firm matches. A clone size is listed for some rows: how often the clone was seen (once, few, many), or a class if it is expanded.

V	size	J	D	DNA	CDR3
TRBV6-6	few	TRBJ2-7	.	TGTGCCAGCAGTTACGACCGGTACGAGCAGTACTTC	CASSYDRYEQYF
TRBV29-1	.	TRBJ2-1	TRBD2	TGCAGCGTTGCCCAAGTAGCGGGAGGGTCCTACAATGAGCAGTTCTTC	CSVAQVAGGSYNEQFF
TRBV30	.	TRBJ1-5	.	TGTGCCTGGAGTTTAATCAGCGGACTCAATCAGCCCCAGCATTTT	CAWSLISGLNQPQHF
TRBV28	.	TRBJ1-5	.	TGTGCCAGCAGTCCAGGACGAAGGGGAAGCAATCAGCCCCAGCATTTT	CASSPGRRGSNQPQHF
TRBV30	.	TRBJ1-6	TRBD1	TGTGCCTGTAGGACAGGGGGAAATATGTCACCCCTCCACTTT	CACRTGGNMSPLHF
TRBV5-1	.	TRBJ2-1	TRBD2	TGCGCCAGCAGCATCCTAGCGGGAGAAGTCTCATACAATGAGCAGTTCTTC	CASSILAGEVSYNEQFF
TRBV7-3	.	TRBJ1-1	.	TGTGCCAGCAGCTTAAGCCAGGGCCGGGACACTGAAGCTTTCTTT	CASSLSQGRDTEAFF
TRBV19	.	TRBJ2-2	TRBD1	TGTGCCAGCTCCGGGACAGGCGTCGCCGGGGAGCTGTTTTTT	CASSGTGVAGELFF
TRBV7-9	.	TRBJ1-4	.	TGTGCCAGCAGCGGATCGTGGTGGGAAAAACTGTTTTTT	CASSGSWWEKLFF
TRBV7-2	.	TRBJ1-1	.	TGTGCCAGCAGCTTAAATGTTTACGCTGAAGCTTTCTTT	CASSLNVYAEAFF
TRBV6-1	.	TRBJ2-4	TRBD2	TGTGCCGGCAGTGAGGCGGGAGTGGACATTCAGTACTTC	CAGSEAGVDIQYF
TRBV29-1	.	TRBJ2-2	.	TGCAGCGTTGTTAAGACCGGGGAGCTGTTTTTT	CSVVKTGELFF
TRBV10-2	medium-sized	TRBJ2-7	.	TGCGCCAGCAGGAGAGGTGTCTACGAGCAGTACTTC	CASRRGVYEQYF
TRBV29-1	.	TRBJ2-1	.	TGCAGCGTTGGAGGGAACGGCCAGTTCTTC	CSVGGNGQFF
TRBV9	.	TRBJ2-7	.	TGTGCCAGCAGCCCCCAATGGAGGGTGGGGCTCGAGCAGTACTTC	CASSPQWRVGLEQYF
TRBV19	.	TRBJ1-2	.	TGTGCCAGTAGCGGGGCGGCCTATGGCTACACCTTC	CASSGAAYGYTF
TRBV11-2	.	TRBJ2-1	.	TGTGCCAGCAGCTTATCGCAGGGGAAAGGTGAGCAGTTCTTC	CASSLSQGKGEQFF
TRBV20-1	.	TRBJ1-1	.	TGCAGTGCTAGAGATAATGAAGCTTTCTTT	CSARDNEAFF
TRBV7-2	.	TRBJ1-1	TRBD1	TGTGCCAGCAGCCCTGGACAGGGTAGATTGGCTTTCTTT	CASSPGQGRLAFF
TRBV7-6	.	TRBJ2-7	.	TGTGCCAGCAGCATCGGGAATCAGAACTACGAGCAGTACTTC	CASSIGNQNYEQYF
TRBV28	.	TRBJ2-6	.	TGTGCCAGCAGCAATGAAATCTCTGGGGCCAACGTCCTGACTTTC	CASSNEISGANVLTF
TRBV6-1	.	TRBJ1-5	.	TGTGCCAGCAGGCAGGGTCCCTTCCCCGGACAGCCCCAGCATTTT	CASRQGPFPGQPQHF
TRBV7-2	.	TRBJ2-6	TRBD1	TGTGCCAGCAGCCCAGACAGGGGGCGAATAAGGTTGGGGGCCAACGTCCTGACTTTC	CASSPDRGRIRLGANVLTF
TRBV11-2	few	TRBJ2-3	.	TGTGCCAGCAGCTTAGTAGGCACAACAGATACGCAGTATTTT	CASSLVGTTDTQYF
TRBV4-1	.	TRBJ1-1	.	TGCGCCAGCAGCCAAGTGGTGGGCACTGAAGCTTTCTTT	CASSQVVGTEAFF
TRBV10-3	.	TRBJ1-5	.	TGTGCCATCAGTGTACAGGGTGAGCAGCCCCAGCATTTT	CAISVQGEQPQHF
TRBV9	.	TRBJ2-2	.	TGTGCCAGCAGCGTATTTTCCGGGGAGCTGTTTTTT	CASSVFSGELFF
TRBV18	.	TRBJ1-2	.	TGTGCCAGCTCAATCCAAGGGTCGCGAGGCTACACCTTC	CASSIQGSRGYTF
TRBV19	few	TRBJ2-1	.	TGTGCCAGCTCGTCACGGAGCGGCGAGTACAATGAGCAGTTCTTC	CASSSRSGEYNEQFF
TRBV6-6	few	TRBJ2-1	TRBD2	TGTGCCACCGGGGCCGGGACTACTGGCGATGAGCAGTTCTTC	CATGAGTTGDEQFF
TRBV11-2	.	TRBJ2-1	.	TGTGCCAGCAGCCCCCTCGGGAATGGGAATGAGCAGTTCTTC	CASSPLGNGNEQFF
TRBV20-1	once	TRBJ2-3	.	TGCAGTGCGGTGGGGTCAGATACGCAGTATTTT	CSAVGSDTQYF
TRBV29-1	.	TRBJ2-3	.	TGCAGCGTTGAAGGGCTATCTAGCACAGATACGCAGTATTTT	CSVEGLSSTDTQYF
TRBV20-1	.	TRBJ2-4	.	TGCAGTGCTAGGCTAAGCAACATTCAGTACTTC	CSARLSNIQYF
TRBV9	.	TRBJ2-5	TRBD2	TGTGCCAGCAGCGTAGCAGCGGGGGGACAAGAGACCCAGTACTTC	CASSVAAGGQETQYF
TRBV11-3	.	TRBJ2-2	.	TGTGCCAGCAGCTCCTGGGGGACACAGAACACCGGGGAGCTGTTTTTT	CASSSWGTQNTGELFF
TRBV5-4	.	TRBJ2-5	TRBD2	TGTGCCAGCAGCGGACGACTAGCGGGGCAAGAGACCCAGTACTTC	CASSGRLAGQETQYF
TRBV12-5	.	TRBJ2-3	TRBD2	TGTGCTAGTGGTTTGGGGTCTAGCGGCCTTCGATCAGATACGCAGTATTTT	CASGLGSSGLRSDTQYF
TRBV27	.	TRBJ2-2	.	TGTGCCAGCAGTTTAGTGGGGACGGCGAACACCGGGGAGCTGTTTTTT	CASSLVGTANTGELFF
TRBV18	.	TRBJ1-5	.	TGTGCCAGCTCACCGGGAGCAGGGAATCAGCCCCAGCATTTT	CASSPGAGNQPQHF
TRBV5-1	.	TRBJ2-2	.	TGCGCCAGCAGCTTGCCCCCGAACACCGGGGAGCTGTTTTTT	CASSLPPNTGELFF
TRBV12-5	.	TRBJ1-2	.	TGTGCTAGTGGGACCCAGACAGACTATGGCTACACCTTC	CASGTQTDYGYTF
TRBV6-4	.	TRBJ1-5	TRBD1	TGTGCCAGCAGTGACTGGGAGACAGGGGCGTTCGATTGGCAGCCCCAGCATTTT	CASSDWETGAFDWQPQHF
TRBV5-6	.	TRBJ1-3	.	TGTGCCAGCAGCTTGGATGTGAGGGGAAACACCATATATTTT	CASSLDVRGNTIYF
TRBV7-9	medium-sized	TRBJ2-1	.	TGTGCCAGCAGCCCTCAAGGGGGGGAATTGATGGATGAGCAGTTCTTC	CASSPQGGELMDEQFF
TRBV7-8	.	TRBJ2-1	.	TGTGCCAGCAGCTCGCAACTAGGGGACAATGAGCAGTTCTTC	CASSSQLGDNEQFF
TRBV7-2	.	TRBJ2-7	.	TGTGCCAGCAGCTTACAGGACACATACGAGCAGTACTTC	CASSLQDTYEQYF
TRBV28	.	TRBJ1-5	TRBD1	TGTGCCAGCAGCCTTGGCGGGACAGGGGGCCACCAGCCCCAGCATTTT	CASSLGGTGGHQPQHF
TRBV15	few	TRBJ2-2	.	TGTGCCACCAGCAGAGATCGTACCGGGGAGCTGTTTTTT	CATSRDRTGELFF
TRBV2	.	TRBJ2-1	.	TGTGCCAGCAGTGTCAAAAATGAGCAGTTCTTC	CASSVKNEQFF
TRBV5-1	.	TRBJ2-1	.	TGCGCCAGCAGGCCGGCCGGGACCCCGTCCTACAATGAGCAGTTCTTC	CASRPAGTPSYNEQFF
TRBV5-6	.	TRBJ1-2	TRBD1	TGTGCCAGCAGCTTGGGAGAGGGGGACAGTCTTCCTACTAACTATGGCTACACCTTC	CASSLGEGDSLPTNYGYTF
TRBV5-1	few	TRBJ1-4	.	TGCGCCAGCAGGGGGGACGTTGGGACTAATGAAAAACTGTTTTTT	CASRGDVGTNEKLFF
TRBV19	.	TRBJ2-2	TRBD1	TGTGCCAGTAGGAAGGGGGCGTCTTCCACCGGGGAGCTGTTTTTT	CASRKGASSTGELFF
TRBV5-6	once	TRBJ2-1	.	TGTGCCAGCAGCTTGAGACGCAGCTCCTACAATGAGCAGTTCTTC	CASSLRRSSYNEQFF
TRBV29-1	.	TRBJ2-7	.	TGCAGCGTTGTCCCCGACACCTTCTTAGGCGAGCAGTACTTC	CSVVPDTFLGEQYF
TRBV2	.	TRBJ1-1	.	TGTGCCAGCAGTGTTCAAAGGGAGTACACTGAAGCTTTCTTT	CASSVQREYTEAFF
TRBV7-2	.	TRBJ2-1	.	TGTGCCAGCAGCATCTCAGGGGGAGGTGAGCAGTTCTTC	CASSISGGGEQFF